The rows below give T cell receptor beta chains drawn from one sample of a study of Ad26.COV2.S vaccination and SARS-CoV-2 variants. Only in-frame clones appear in the TCRdb table, and some are missing; sequencing was by immunoSEQ multiplex PCR. The table lists around 300,000 clones, around 90% of them singletons. Specimen: peripheral blood, collected in a trial of Ad26.COV2.S vaccine versus placebo. These receptors came from a person between 18 and 59 years old who received the Ad26.COV2.S COVID-19 vaccine or a placebo. CDR3s include the opening cysteine and the closing phenylalanine or tryptophan. A D gene is named only where the DNA matches it firmly. Clone size, where shown, is once, few, many, or a class for clones that have expanded.

j_gene: TRBJ1-2
abundance: -
d_gene: TRBD1
v_gene: TRBV29-1
CDR3aa: CSVVTGTGYDGYTF
CDR3nt: TGCAGCGTCGTAACCGGGACAGGGTACGATGGCTACACCTTC

j_gene: TRBJ2-3
abundance: -
d_gene: -
v_gene: TRBV3-1/TRBV3-2
CDR3aa: CASSPELVTDTQYF
CDR3nt: TGTGCCAGCAGCCCTGAACTAGTGACAGATACGCAGTATTTT

j_gene: TRBJ1-2
abundance: -
d_gene: -
v_gene: TRBV27
CDR3aa: CASSLYPTTTYGYTF
CDR3nt: TGTGCCAGCAGTTTATACCCCACGACAACCTATGGCTACACCTTC

j_gene: TRBJ1-1
abundance: -
d_gene: -
v_gene: TRBV27
CDR3aa: CASSLLGVTEAFF
CDR3nt: TGTGCCAGCAGTTTACTAGGGGTCACTGAAGCTTTCTTT

j_gene: TRBJ2-3
abundance: once
d_gene: -
v_gene: TRBV9
CDR3aa: CASSVGTTFKDTQYF
CDR3nt: TGTGCCAGCAGCGTAGGGACTACCTTTAAAGATACGCAGTATTTT

j_gene: TRBJ1-2
abundance: -
d_gene: -
v_gene: TRBV9
CDR3aa: CASSGSGGVNYGYTF
CDR3nt: TGTGCCAGCAGCGGATCGGGGGGCGTAAACTATGGCTACACCTTC

j_gene: TRBJ2-2
abundance: -
d_gene: -
v_gene: TRBV5-1
CDR3aa: CASSFPALELFF
CDR3nt: TGCGCCAGCAGCTTTCCTGCACTGGAGCTGTTTTTT

j_gene: TRBJ2-1
abundance: -
d_gene: TRBD2
v_gene: TRBV7-6
CDR3aa: CASGAGASGGNGEQFF
CDR3nt: TGTGCCAGCGGCGCAGGTGCTAGCGGGGGTAATGGTGAGCAGTTCTTC

j_gene: TRBJ2-3
abundance: -
d_gene: -
v_gene: TRBV4-3
CDR3aa: CASNQIGSPSTQYF
CDR3nt: TGCGCCAGCAACCAAATCGGGAGTCCTAGTACGCAGTATTTT

j_gene: TRBJ1-5
abundance: -
d_gene: -
v_gene: TRBV5-1
CDR3aa: CASSSSSGNQPQHF
CDR3nt: TGCGCCAGCAGCTCCTCCAGTGGAAATCAGCCCCAGCATTTT

j_gene: TRBJ1-4
abundance: -
d_gene: -
v_gene: TRBV4-1
CDR3aa: CASTLGGATNEKLFF
CDR3nt: TGCGCCAGCACCCTGGGGGGGGCGACTAATGAAAAACTGTTTTTT

j_gene: TRBJ2-7
abundance: -
d_gene: -
v_gene: TRBV19
CDR3aa: CASSTSFSWRSPGKNSNYEQYF
CDR3nt: TGTGCCAGTAGTACCTCTTTCTCCTGGAGAAGCCCGGGGAAAAATTCTAACTACGAGCAGTACTTC

j_gene: TRBJ2-5
abundance: once
d_gene: -
v_gene: TRBV7-6
CDR3aa: CASSGLGGAGKETQYF
CDR3nt: TGTGCCAGCAGCGGCCTGGGGGGGGCCGGGAAGGAGACCCAGTACTTC

j_gene: TRBJ2-1
abundance: few
d_gene: -
v_gene: TRBV24-1
CDR3aa: CATTGDNEQFF
CDR3nt: TGTGCCACCACGGGGGACAATGAGCAGTTCTTC

j_gene: TRBJ2-1
abundance: few
d_gene: TRBD2
v_gene: TRBV18
CDR3aa: CASSPGLAGGDEQFF
CDR3nt: TGTGCCAGCTCACCGGGTCTAGCGGGAGGCGATGAGCAGTTCTTC

j_gene: TRBJ1-5
abundance: once
d_gene: -
v_gene: TRBV27
CDR3aa: CASSGQGAFAQPQHF
CDR3nt: TGTGCCAGCAGCGGACAAGGAGCTTTCGCTCAGCCCCAGCATTTT

j_gene: TRBJ1-1
abundance: -
d_gene: -
v_gene: TRBV10-3
CDR3aa: CAISESVQVRLEAFF
CDR3nt: TGTGCCATCAGTGAGTCCGTACAGGTTCGTTTGGAAGCTTTCTTT

j_gene: TRBJ2-3
abundance: -
d_gene: -
v_gene: TRBV18
CDR3aa: CASSRANTRPHDTQYF
CDR3nt: TGTGCCAGCTCACGCGCCAACACCCGTCCTCATGATACGCAGTATTTT

j_gene: TRBJ1-6
abundance: -
d_gene: -
v_gene: TRBV19
CDR3aa: CASSIGGSPLHF
CDR3nt: TGTGCCAGTAGTATCGGTGGTTCACCCCTCCACTTT